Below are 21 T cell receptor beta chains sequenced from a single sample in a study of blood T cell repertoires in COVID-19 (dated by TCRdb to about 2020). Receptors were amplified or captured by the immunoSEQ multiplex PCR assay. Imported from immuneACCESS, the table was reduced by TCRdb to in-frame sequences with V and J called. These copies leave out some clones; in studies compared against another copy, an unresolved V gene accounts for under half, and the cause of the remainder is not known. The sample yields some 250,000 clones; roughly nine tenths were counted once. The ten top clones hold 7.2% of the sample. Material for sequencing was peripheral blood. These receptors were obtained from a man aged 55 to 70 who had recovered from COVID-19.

The CDR3 here is CASSMPSGGEETQYF. The CDR3 DNA reads as TGTGCCAGTAGTATGCCTAGCGGGGGCGAGGAGACCCAGTACTTC. This chain joins TRBV19 and TRBJ2-5; 10 positions match TRBD2. The CDR3 runs 15 residues. Germline V lookup: CDR1 LNHDA, CDR2 SQIVND (reference sequence). The J segment lost 5 bases and the V segment lost 3 bases, leaving 6 bases of the junction unmatched.

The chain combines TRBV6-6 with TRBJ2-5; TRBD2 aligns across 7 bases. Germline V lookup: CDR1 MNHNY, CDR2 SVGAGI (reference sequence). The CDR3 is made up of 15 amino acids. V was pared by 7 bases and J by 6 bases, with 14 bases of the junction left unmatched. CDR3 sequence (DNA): TGTGCCAGCACCAGATCTAGCGGTCCCCGCCAGACCCAGTACTTC. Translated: CASTRSSGPRQTQYF.

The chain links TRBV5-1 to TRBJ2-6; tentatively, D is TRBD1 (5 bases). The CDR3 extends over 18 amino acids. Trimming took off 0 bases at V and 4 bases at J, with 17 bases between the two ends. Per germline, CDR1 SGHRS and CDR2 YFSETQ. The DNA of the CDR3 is TGCGCCAGCAGCTTGGGTGCAGGGTCAAGGTCCGGGGCCAACGTCCTGACTTTC. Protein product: CASSLGAGSRSGANVLTF. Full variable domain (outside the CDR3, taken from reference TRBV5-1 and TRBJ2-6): KAGVTQTPRYLIKTRGQQVTLSCSPISGHRSVSWYQQTPGQGLQFLFEYFSETQRNKGNFPGRFSGRQFSNSRSEMNVSTLELGDSALYLCASSLGAGSRSGANVLTFGAGSRLTVL.

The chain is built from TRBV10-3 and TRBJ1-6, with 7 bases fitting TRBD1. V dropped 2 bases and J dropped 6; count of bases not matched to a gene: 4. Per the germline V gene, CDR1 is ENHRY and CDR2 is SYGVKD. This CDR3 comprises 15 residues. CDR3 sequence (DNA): TGTGCCATCAGTGAGCGGCAGGGGGGTAATTCACCCCTCCACTTT. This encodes CAISERQGGNSPLHF.

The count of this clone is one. This CDR3 reads CASSPQGQGGAGELFF. The DNA of the CDR3 is TGTGCCAGCAGCCCTCAAGGACAGGGAGGGGCCGGGGAGCTGTTTTTT. This sequence joins TRBV9 and TRBJ2-2, with D perhaps TRBD1 (8 bases). V lost 4 bases, J lost 6 bases, and 19 bases lay in between. Germline CDR1 is SGDLS and CDR2 is YYNGEE. This CDR3 is built from 16 residues.

CDR3 in DNA: TGTGCCAGCAGCTTAGAGGGCGGGGAGGGGACCCAGTACTTC. It is translated as CASSLEGGEGTQYF. This sequence joins TRBV11-3 and TRBJ2-5; TRBD2 matches 7 bases. This CDR3 region has 14 residues. The trim removed 0 bases at V and 7 bases at J, leaving 5 bases unmatched. Per germline, CDR1 SGHNT and CDR2 YENEEA.

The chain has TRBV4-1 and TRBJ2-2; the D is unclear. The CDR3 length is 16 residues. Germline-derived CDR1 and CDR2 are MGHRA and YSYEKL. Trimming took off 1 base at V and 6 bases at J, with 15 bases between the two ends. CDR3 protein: CASSQGSSQRPGELFF. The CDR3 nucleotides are TGCGCCAGCAGCCAAGGGTCGTCCCAGAGGCCCGGGGAGCTGTTTTTT.

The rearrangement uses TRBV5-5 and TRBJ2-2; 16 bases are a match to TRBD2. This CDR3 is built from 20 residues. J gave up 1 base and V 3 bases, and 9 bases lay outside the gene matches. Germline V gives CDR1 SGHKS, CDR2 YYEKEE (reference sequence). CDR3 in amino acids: CASSSSGTSGGAGNTGELFF. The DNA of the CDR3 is TGTGCCAGCAGCTCTTCCGGGACTAGCGGGGGGGCCGGGAACACCGGGGAGCTGTTTTTT.

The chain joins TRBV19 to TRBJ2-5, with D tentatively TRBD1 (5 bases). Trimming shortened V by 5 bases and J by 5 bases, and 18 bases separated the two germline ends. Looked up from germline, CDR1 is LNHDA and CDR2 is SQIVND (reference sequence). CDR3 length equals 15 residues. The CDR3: CASSPGHLGGETQYF. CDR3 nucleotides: TGTGCCAGTAGTCCCGGACACTTGGGTGGCGAGACCCAGTACTTC.

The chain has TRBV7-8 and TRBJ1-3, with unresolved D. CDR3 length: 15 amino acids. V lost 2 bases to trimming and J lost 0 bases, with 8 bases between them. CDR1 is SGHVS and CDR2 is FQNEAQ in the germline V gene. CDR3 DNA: TGTGCCAGCAGCTTAAGTCAGGCCTCTGGAAACACCATATATTTT. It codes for CASSLSQASGNTIYF.

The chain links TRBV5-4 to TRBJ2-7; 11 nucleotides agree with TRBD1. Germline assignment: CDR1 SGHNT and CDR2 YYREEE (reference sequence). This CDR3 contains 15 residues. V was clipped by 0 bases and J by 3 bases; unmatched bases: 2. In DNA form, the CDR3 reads TGTGCCAGCAGCTTGGGGGGGACAGGGGGCTACGAGCAGTACTTC. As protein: CASSLGGTGGYEQYF.

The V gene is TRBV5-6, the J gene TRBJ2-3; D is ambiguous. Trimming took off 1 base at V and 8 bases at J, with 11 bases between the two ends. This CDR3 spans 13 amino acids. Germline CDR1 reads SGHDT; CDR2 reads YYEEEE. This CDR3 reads CASSLYRQATQYF. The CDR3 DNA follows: TGTGCCAGCAGCTTGTACCGGCAGGCTACGCAGTATTTT.

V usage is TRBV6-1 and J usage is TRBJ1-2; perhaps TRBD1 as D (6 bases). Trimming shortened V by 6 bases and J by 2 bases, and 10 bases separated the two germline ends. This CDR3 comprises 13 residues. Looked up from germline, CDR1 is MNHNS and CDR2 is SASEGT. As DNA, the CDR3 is TGTGCCAGCAGCAATCAGGGGAACTATGGCTACACCTTC. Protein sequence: CASSNQGNYGYTF.

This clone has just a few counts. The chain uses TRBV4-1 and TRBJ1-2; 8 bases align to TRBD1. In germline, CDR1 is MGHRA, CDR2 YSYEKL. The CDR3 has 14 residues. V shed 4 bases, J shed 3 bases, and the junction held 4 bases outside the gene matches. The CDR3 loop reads CASSRGQGYYGYTF. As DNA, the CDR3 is TGCGCCAGCAGCCGAGGACAGGGCTACTATGGCTACACCTTC.

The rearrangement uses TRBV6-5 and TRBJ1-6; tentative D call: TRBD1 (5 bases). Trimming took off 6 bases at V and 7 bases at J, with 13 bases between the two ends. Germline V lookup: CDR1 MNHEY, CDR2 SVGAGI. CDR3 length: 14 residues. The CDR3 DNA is TGTGCCAGCAGGGCCAGGGAGGGGAATTCACCCCTCCACTTT. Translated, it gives CASRAREGNSPLHF.

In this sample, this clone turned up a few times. DNA for the CDR3: TGTGCCAGCAGTACCCGCAACAGGGTTAGCACAGATACGCAGTATTTT. It encodes CASSTRNRVSTDTQYF. The chain is built from TRBV27 and TRBJ2-3; possible D gene TRBD1, 6 bases. Between the trimmed V and J ends, which lost 5 bases and 0 bases, there was a span of 15 bases. This CDR3 spans 16 amino acids. CDR1 MNHEY and CDR2 SMNVEV come from the germline V gene (reference sequence).

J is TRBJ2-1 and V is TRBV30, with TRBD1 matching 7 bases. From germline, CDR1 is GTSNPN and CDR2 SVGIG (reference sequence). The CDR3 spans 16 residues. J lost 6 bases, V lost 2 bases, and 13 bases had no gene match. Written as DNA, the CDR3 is TGTGCCTGGAGTTACATCCCGGGACAGATGAGCAATGAGCAGTTCTTC. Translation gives CAWSYIPGQMSNEQFF.

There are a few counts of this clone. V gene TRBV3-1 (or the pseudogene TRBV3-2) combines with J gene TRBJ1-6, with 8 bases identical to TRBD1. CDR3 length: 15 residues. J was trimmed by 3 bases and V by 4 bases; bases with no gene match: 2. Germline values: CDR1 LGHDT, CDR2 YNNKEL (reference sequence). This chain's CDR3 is CASSRGQVYNSPLHF. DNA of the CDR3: TGTGCCAGCAGCCGGGGACAGGTCTATAATTCACCCCTCCACTTT.

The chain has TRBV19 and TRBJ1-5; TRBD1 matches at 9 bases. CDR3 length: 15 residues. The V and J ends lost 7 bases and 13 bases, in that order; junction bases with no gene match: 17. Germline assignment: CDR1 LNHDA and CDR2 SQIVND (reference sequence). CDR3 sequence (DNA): TGTGCCAGTACTACCATAGACAGGGGGTATTTACCTCAGCATTTT. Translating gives CASTTIDRGYLPQHF.

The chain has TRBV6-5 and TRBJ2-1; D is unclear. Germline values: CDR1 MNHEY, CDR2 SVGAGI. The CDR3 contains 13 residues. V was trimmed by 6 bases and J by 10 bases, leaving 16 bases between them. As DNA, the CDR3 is TGTGCCAGCAGATTCCTAGATGTATCCGAGCAGTTCTTC. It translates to CASRFLDVSEQFF.

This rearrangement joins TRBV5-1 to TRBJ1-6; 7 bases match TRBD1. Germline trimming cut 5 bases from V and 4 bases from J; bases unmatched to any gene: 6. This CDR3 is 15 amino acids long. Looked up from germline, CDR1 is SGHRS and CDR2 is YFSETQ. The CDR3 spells CASSSGGYYNSPLHF. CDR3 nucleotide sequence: TGCGCCAGCAGTTCAGGGGGATATTATAATTCACCCCTCCACTTT.